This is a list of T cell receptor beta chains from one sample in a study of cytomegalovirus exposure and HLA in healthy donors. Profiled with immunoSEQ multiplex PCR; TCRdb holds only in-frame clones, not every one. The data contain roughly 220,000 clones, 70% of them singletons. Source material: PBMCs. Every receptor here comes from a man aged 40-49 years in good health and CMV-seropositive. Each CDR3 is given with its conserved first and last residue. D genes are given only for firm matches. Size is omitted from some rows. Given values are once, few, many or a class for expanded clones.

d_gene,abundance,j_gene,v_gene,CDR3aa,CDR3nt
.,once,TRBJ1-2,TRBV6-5,CASSYRGGSGYGYTF,TGTGCCAGCAGTTACCGGGGAGGCTCTGGGTATGGCTACACCTTC
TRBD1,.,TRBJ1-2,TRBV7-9,CSSSSFGQGDGYTF,TGTTCCAGCAGCTCCTTCGGACAGGGAGACGGCTACACCTTC
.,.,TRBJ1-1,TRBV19,CASRGRNRNTEAFF,TGTGCCAGTAGGGGCAGGAACCGGAACACTGAAGCTTTCTTT
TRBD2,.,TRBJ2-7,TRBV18,CASSPIRGGKGDEQYF,TGTGCCAGCTCACCAATTAGGGGAGGGAAAGGAGACGAGCAGTACTTC
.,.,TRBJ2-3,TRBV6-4,CASSYTGPTDTQYF,TGTGCCAGCAGCTATACAGGGCCCACAGATACGCAGTATTTT
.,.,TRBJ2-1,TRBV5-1,CASSMLLARNEQFF,TGCGCCAGCAGCATGCTACTAGCTCGCAATGAGCAGTTCTTC
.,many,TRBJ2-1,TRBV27,CASSLAGYKNEQFF,TGTGCCAGCAGTTTAGCGGGTTATAAGAATGAGCAGTTCTTC
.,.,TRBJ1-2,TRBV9,CASSAVSNYGYTF,TGTGCCAGCAGCGCCGTATCTAACTATGGCTACACCTTC
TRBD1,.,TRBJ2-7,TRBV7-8,CASSHGEQTGTVTYEQYF,TGTGCCAGCAGCCACGGGGAACAGACAGGGACGGTTACCTACGAGCAGTACTTC
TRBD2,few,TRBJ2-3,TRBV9,CASSVEIAGGLTDTQYF,TGTGCCAGCAGCGTAGAGATAGCGGGGGGCCTCACAGATACGCAGTATTTT